A selection of T cell receptor beta chains follows, all from one sample in a study of shared clonotypes between healthy human individuals. Data came from immunoSEQ multiplex PCR; TCRdb stores just in-frame clones and leaves some out. The table has about 2.4 million clones, approximately 93% seen once. The sample was naive CD4+ T cells from PBMCs. These receptors all stem from a young man in good health. Some clones in this sample may be carry-over from other donors' samples. The CDR3 runs from the conserved cysteine through the conserved F or W. Each record gives: J gene, V gene, D gene, clone size, CDR3 protein, CDR3 DNA. D genes are given only for firm matches. A row's size may be missing; if present it is once, few, many or a size class.

>TRBJ1-4|TRBV6-1|TRBD1|NA
CASGGTATNEKLFF
TGTGCCAGCGGGGGGACAGCAACTAATGAAAAACTGTTTTTT
>TRBJ2-2|TRBV29-1|NA|NA
CSVATDTLRSYTGELFF
TGCAGCGTTGCTACTGATACCCTAAGGTCGTACACCGGGGAGCTGTTTTTT
>TRBJ1-2|TRBV27|NA|NA
CASSFTGGGYTF
TGTGCCAGCAGTTTTACTGGGGGTGGCTACACCTTC
>TRBJ2-5|TRBV25-1|NA|NA
CASSGLQETQYF
TGTGCCAGCAGTGGCCTTCAAGAGACCCAGTACTTC
>TRBJ2-7|TRBV7-3|NA|NA
CASSPTASPWNEQYF
TGTGCCAGCAGCCCCACTGCAAGCCCCTGGAACGAGCAGTACTTC
>TRBJ1-2|TRBV7-2|NA|NA
CASSLATPRASGYTF
TGTGCCAGCAGCTTAGCCACCCCTAGGGCGAGTGGCTACACCTTC
>TRBJ1-5|TRBV5-5|NA|NA
CASSPSPNQPQHF
TGTGCCAGCAGCCCCAGTCCCAATCAGCCCCAGCATTTT
>TRBJ2-1|TRBV20-1|NA|NA
CSASTPNEQFF
TGCAGTGCGTCGACGCCGAATGAGCAGTTCTTC
>TRBJ1-1|TRBV2|NA|NA
CASSEILGVKAFF
TGTGCCAGCAGTGAGATCCTAGGGGTGAAAGCTTTCTTT
>TRBJ2-7|TRBV7-2|NA|NA
CASSLVYEQYF
TGTGCCAGCAGCTTGGTCTACGAGCAGTACTTC
>TRBJ1-4|TRBV9|NA|NA
CASSNPAGTAFNEKLFF
TGTGCCAGCAGCAACCCCGCCGGGACCGCGTTTAACGAAAAACTGTTTTTT
>TRBJ2-7|TRBV7-3|NA|NA
CASSLTWEDEQYF
TGTGCCAGCAGCTTAACGTGGGAGGACGAGCAGTACTTC
>TRBJ2-1|TRBV10-3|NA|NA
CAISESNPMEQFF
TGTGCCATCAGTGAGTCAAACCCGATGGAGCAGTTCTTC
>TRBJ2-1|TRBV10-3|TRBD2|NA
CAIRSKIAGGEQFF
TGTGCCATCAGAAGCAAGATAGCGGGGGGGGAGCAGTTCTTC
>TRBJ1-2|TRBV29-1|TRBD1|once
CSVAGTGVFGYTF
TGCAGCGTTGCCGGGACAGGGGTATTTGGCTACACCTTC
>TRBJ1-1|TRBV10-3|TRBD1|NA
CAISPPGQMNTEAFF
TGTGCCATCAGCCCGCCGGGACAGATGAACACTGAAGCTTTCTTT
>TRBJ2-5|TRBV6-5|NA|NA
CASSYSPGGSGTQYF
TGTGCCAGCAGTTACTCCCCGGGTGGGTCCGGGACCCAGTACTTC
>TRBJ2-5|TRBV29-1|TRBD2|NA
CSTGLAVETQYF
TGCAGCACGGGACTAGCGGTGGAGACCCAGTACTTC
>TRBJ2-7|TRBV13|NA|NA
CASSFPTATYEQYF
TGTGCCAGCAGCTTCCCGACTGCAACCTACGAGCAGTACTTC
>TRBJ2-3|TRBV7-3|TRBD2|NA
CASSLSDYWASGSQDTQYF
TGTGCCAGCAGCTTATCAGACTACTGGGCTAGCGGGAGTCAAGATACGCAGTATTTT
>TRBJ1-1|TRBV28|NA|NA
CATLGVSGKTEAFF
TGTGCCACACTCGGGGTCTCCGGAAAAACTGAAGCTTTCTTT
>TRBJ2-1|TRBV7-3|NA|once
CASRPPGTPPDNEQFF
TGTGCCAGCAGACCCCCCGGGACCCCTCCGGACAATGAGCAGTTCTTC
>TRBJ2-3|TRBV5-1|NA|NA
CASSLGIVASTDTQYF
TGCGCCAGCAGCTTGGGGATAGTAGCCAGCACAGATACGCAGTATTTT
>TRBJ2-6|TRBV25-1|NA|NA
CASRGLLSSGANVLTF
TGTGCCAGCAGGGGGCTCCTTAGCTCTGGGGCCAACGTCCTGACTTTC
>TRBJ1-1|TRBV25-1|NA|NA
CASSELTTEAFF
TGTGCCAGCAGTGAGCTGACCACTGAAGCTTTCTTT
>TRBJ1-1|TRBV4-1|NA|NA
CASSQGSTEAFF
TGCGCCAGCAGCCAAGGCTCCACTGAAGCTTTCTTT
>TRBJ2-2|TRBV9|NA|once
CASSVVEGPAGELFF
TGTGCCAGCAGCGTAGTAGAAGGGCCGGCGGGGGAGCTGTTTTTT
>TRBJ1-5|TRBV19|NA|NA
CASSIWSRQVYQPQHF
TGTGCCAGTAGTATATGGTCAAGGCAGGTTTATCAGCCCCAGCATTTT
>TRBJ2-7|TRBV6-1|TRBD1|NA
CTTYGQGALYEQYF
TGTACCACCTACGGACAGGGTGCCCTTTACGAGCAGTACTTC
>TRBJ1-1|TRBV19|NA|NA
CASSIRAATLGGTEAFF
TGTGCCAGTAGTATTAGGGCAGCAACTCTTGGGGGCACTGAAGCTTTCTTT
>TRBJ2-7|TRBV19|NA|NA
CASSIGGYEQYF
TGTGCCAGTAGTATAGGGGGTTACGAGCAGTACTTC
>TRBJ2-1|TRBV18|TRBD2|NA
CASSPAGVSNGQFF
TGTGCCAGCTCACCGGCGGGAGTCTCCAATGGGCAGTTCTTC
>TRBJ1-3|TRBV6-6|TRBD1|NA
CASTSGGTIYF
TGTGCCAGCACCTCAGGGGGAACCATATATTTT
>TRBJ2-1|TRBV5-1|TRBD2|NA
CASSLNPGTRFNEQFF
TGCGCCAGCAGCTTGAACCCCGGGACTAGGTTCAATGAGCAGTTCTTC
>TRBJ2-7|TRBV2|NA|NA
CASSWTSYEQYF
TGTGCCAGCAGTTGGACTTCCTACGAGCAGTACTTC
>TRBJ1-2|TRBV7-9|NA|NA
CASSLATAYGYTF
TGTGCCAGCAGCTTAGCGACAGCCTATGGCTACACCTTC
>TRBJ2-1|TRBV5-6|TRBD2|NA
CASCTNVAGGMLNEQFF
TGTGCCAGCTGTACGAACGTAGCGGGAGGGATGTTGAATGAGCAGTTCTTC
>TRBJ2-1|TRBV29-1|NA|NA
CSVGGRSYNEQFF
TGCAGCGTGGGCGGCAGGTCCTACAATGAGCAGTTCTTC
>TRBJ1-2|TRBV5-5|NA|NA
CASSPAPDYGYTF
TGTGCCAGCAGCCCGGCGCCGGACTATGGCTACACCTTC
>TRBJ2-2|TRBV5-5|TRBD2|NA
CASSSGLPGGELFF
TGTGCCAGCAGCTCGGGACTACCCGGCGGGGAGCTGTTTTTT
>TRBJ2-1|TRBV27|NA|NA
CASGVSPTGKSQFF
TGTGCCAGCGGTGTGAGCCCCACAGGAAAGTCGCAGTTCTTC
>TRBJ2-7|TRBV28|NA|NA
CASSLRGLIAYEQYF
TGTGCCAGCAGTTTACGAGGACTCATTGCCTACGAGCAGTACTTC
>TRBJ1-3|TRBV9|NA|once
CASSVDMRNTIYF
TGTGCCAGCAGCGTAGACATGCGAAACACCATATATTTT
>TRBJ1-4|TRBV18|NA|NA
CASSPGTNEKLFF
TGTGCCAGCTCACCGGGTACAAATGAAAAACTGTTTTTT
>TRBJ1-2|TRBV6-4|NA|NA
CASSEVGFMGGYTF
TGTGCCAGCAGTGAGGTTGGCTTCATGGGGGGCTACACCTTC
>TRBJ1-1|TRBV29-1|NA|NA
CSVVYTEAFF
TGCAGCGTGGTTTACACTGAAGCTTTCTTT
>TRBJ1-3|TRBV27|NA|NA
CASSLDSRSGNTIYF
TGTGCCAGCAGTTTGGACAGCCGCTCTGGAAACACCATATATTTT
>TRBJ2-5|TRBV20-1|NA|NA
CSATDQETQYF
TGCAGTGCTACCGACCAAGAGACCCAGTACTTC
>TRBJ2-3|TRBV6-6|NA|NA
CASSYGGANTDTQYF
TGTGCCAGCAGTTATGGGGGTGCGAACACAGATACGCAGTATTTT
>TRBJ2-3|TRBV4-1|NA|NA
CASSQGSRQADTQYF
TGCGCCAGCAGCCAAGGATCCAGACAGGCAGATACGCAGTATTTT
>TRBJ1-2|TRBV14|NA|NA
CASSVREDYGYTF
TGTGCCAGCAGCGTCAGGGAAGACTATGGCTACACCTTC
>TRBJ2-5|TRBV2|NA|NA
CASATPGTVETQYF
TGTGCCAGCGCAACCCCCGGGACGGTTGAGACCCAGTACTTC
>TRBJ2-7|TRBV5-1|TRBD2|NA
CASSLALGGPNEQYF
TGCGCCAGCAGCTTGGCCTTGGGAGGGCCGAACGAGCAGTACTTC
>TRBJ1-1|TRBV5-1|NA|NA
CASSLGYASMNTEAFF
TGCGCCAGCAGCTTGGGTTATGCCTCTATGAACACTGAAGCTTTCTTT
>TRBJ1-2|TRBV19|NA|NA
CASKPVAGANYGYTF
TGTGCCAGTAAACCTGTGGCAGGAGCTAACTATGGCTACACCTTC